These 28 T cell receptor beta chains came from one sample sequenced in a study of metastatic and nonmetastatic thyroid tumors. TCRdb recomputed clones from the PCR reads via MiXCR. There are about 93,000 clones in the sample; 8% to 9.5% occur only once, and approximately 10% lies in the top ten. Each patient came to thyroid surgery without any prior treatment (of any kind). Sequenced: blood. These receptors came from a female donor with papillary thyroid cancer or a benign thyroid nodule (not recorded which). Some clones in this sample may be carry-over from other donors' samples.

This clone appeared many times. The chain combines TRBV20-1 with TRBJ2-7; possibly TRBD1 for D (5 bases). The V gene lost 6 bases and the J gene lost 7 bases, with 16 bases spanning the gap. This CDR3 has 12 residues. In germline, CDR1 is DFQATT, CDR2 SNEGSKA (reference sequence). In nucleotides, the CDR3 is TGCAGTGCCCTAAGCATAAGGGGAGAGCAGTACTTC. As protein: CSALSIRGEQYF.

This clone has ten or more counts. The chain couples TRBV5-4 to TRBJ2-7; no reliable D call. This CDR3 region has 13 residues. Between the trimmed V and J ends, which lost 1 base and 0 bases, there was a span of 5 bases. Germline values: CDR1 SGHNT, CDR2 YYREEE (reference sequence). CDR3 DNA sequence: TGTGCCAGCAGCTTGCCTAGCTCCTACGAGCAGTACTTC. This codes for CASSLPSSYEQYF.

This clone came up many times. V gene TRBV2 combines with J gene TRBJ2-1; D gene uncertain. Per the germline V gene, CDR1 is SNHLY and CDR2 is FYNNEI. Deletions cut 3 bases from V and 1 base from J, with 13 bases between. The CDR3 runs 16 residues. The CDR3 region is CASSDVAARSYNEQFF. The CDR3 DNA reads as TGTGCCAGCAGTGATGTCGCGGCTAGATCCTACAATGAGCAGTTCTTC.

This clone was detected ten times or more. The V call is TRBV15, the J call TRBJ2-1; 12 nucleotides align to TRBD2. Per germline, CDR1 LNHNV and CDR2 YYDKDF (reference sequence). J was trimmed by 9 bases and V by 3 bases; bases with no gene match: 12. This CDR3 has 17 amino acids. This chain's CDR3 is CATSSHRPSGGAFEQFF. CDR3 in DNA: TGTGCCACCAGCAGTCACAGACCTAGCGGGGGGGCATTTGAGCAGTTCTTC.

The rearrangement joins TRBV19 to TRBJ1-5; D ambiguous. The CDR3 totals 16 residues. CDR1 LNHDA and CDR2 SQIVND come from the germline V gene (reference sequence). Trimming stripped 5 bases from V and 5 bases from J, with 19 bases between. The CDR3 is CASSLMFRERDQPQHF. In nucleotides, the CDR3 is TGTGCCAGTAGTTTGATGTTCCGGGAACGGGATCAGCCCCAGCATTTT.

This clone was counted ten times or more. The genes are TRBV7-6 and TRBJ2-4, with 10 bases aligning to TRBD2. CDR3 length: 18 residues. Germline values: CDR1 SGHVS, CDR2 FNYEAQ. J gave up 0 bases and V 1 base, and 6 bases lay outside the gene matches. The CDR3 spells CASSLEASGGLAKNIQYF. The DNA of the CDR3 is TGTGCCAGCAGCTTAGAGGCTAGCGGGGGACTAGCCAAAAACATTCAGTACTTC.

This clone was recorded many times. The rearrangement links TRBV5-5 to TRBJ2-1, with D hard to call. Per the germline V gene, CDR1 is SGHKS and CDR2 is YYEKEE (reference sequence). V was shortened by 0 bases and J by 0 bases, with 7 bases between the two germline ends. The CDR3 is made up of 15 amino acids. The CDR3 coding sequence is TGTGCCAGCAGCTTGGTGGCCTTCTCCTACAATGAGCAGTTCTTC. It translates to CASSLVAFSYNEQFF.

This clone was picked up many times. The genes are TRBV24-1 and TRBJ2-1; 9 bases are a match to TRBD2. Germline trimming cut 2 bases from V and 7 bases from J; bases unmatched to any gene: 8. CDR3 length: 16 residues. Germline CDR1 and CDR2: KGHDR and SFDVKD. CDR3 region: CATSDSGRGGANEQFF. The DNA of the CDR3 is TGTGCCACCAGTGATTCAGGCCGCGGGGGGGCAAATGAGCAGTTCTTC.

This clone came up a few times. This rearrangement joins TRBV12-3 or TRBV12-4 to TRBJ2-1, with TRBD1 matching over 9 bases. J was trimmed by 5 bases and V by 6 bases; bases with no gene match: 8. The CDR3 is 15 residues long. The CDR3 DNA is TGTGCCAGCAGCCCCGGACAGGGGTGCCACAATGAGCAGTTCTTC. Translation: CASSPGQGCHNEQFF.

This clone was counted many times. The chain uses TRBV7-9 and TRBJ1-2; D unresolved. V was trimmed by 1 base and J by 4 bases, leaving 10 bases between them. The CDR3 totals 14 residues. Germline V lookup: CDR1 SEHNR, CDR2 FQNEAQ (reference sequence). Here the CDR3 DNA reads TGTGCCAGCAGCTTAGGAGACGGCTCCTATGGCTACACCTTC. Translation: CASSLGDGSYGYTF.

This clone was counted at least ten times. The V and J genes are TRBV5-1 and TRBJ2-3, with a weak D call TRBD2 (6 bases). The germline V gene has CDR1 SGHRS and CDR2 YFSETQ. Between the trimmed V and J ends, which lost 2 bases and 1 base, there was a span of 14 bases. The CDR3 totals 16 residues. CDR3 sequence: CASSFRDSSGTDTQYF. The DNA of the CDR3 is TGCGCCAGCAGCTTCAGGGACTCGTCGGGCACAGATACGCAGTATTTT. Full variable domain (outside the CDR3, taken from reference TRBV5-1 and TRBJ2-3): KAGVTQTPRYLIKTRGQQVTLSCSPISGHRSVSWYQQTPGQGLQFLFEYFSETQRNKGNFPGRFSGRQFSNSRSEMNVSTLELGDSALYLCASSFRDSSGTDTQYFGPGTRLTVL.

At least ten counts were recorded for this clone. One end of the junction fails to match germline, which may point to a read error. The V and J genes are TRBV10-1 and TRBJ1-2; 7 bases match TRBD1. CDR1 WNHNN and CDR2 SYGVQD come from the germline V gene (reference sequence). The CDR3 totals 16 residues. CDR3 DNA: TGCGCCTGCAGACCCCGGGCGGGACAGACCTTCTATGGCTACACCTTC. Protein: CACRPRAGQTFYGYTF.

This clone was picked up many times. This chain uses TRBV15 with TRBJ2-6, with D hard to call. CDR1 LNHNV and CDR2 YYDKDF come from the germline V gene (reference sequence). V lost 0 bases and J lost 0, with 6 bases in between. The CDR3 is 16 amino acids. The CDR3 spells CATSRDQGSGANVLTF. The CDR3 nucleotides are TGTGCCACCAGCAGAGATCAAGGCTCTGGGGCCAACGTCCTGACTTTC.

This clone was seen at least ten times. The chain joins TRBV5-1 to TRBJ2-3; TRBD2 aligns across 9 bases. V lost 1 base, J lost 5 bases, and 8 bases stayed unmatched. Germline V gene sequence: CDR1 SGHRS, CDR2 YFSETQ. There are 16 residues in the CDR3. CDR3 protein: CASSLRRGGQRDTQYF. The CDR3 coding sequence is TGCGCCAGCAGCTTGAGGCGGGGGGGCCAACGAGATACGCAGTATTTT.

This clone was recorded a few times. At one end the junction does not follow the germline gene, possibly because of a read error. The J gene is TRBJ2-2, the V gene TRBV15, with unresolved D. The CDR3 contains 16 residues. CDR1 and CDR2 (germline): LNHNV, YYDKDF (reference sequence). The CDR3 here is CATSREVVGNAGELFF. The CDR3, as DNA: TGTGCCACCAGCAGAGAGGTGGTGGGGAACGCCGGGGAGCTGTTTTTT. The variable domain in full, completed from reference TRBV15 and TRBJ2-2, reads DAMVIQNPRYQVTQFGKPVTLSCSQTLNHNVMYWYQQKSSQAPKLLFHYYDKDFNNEADTPDNFQSRRPNTSFCFLDIRSPGLGDTAMYLCATSREVVGNAGELFFGEGSRLTVL.

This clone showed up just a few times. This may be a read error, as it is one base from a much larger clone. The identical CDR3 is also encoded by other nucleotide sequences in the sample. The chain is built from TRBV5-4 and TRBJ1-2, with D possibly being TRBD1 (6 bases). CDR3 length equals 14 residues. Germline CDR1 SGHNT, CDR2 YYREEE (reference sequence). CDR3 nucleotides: TGTGCTAGCACCAAAGACAGGCTTGACTATGGCTACACCTTC. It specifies CASTKDRLDYGYTF.

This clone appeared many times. CDR3 sequence: CASSIIARGRNTQYF. CDR3 nucleotide sequence: TGTGCCAGTAGTATAATTGCCAGGGGGCGGAATACGCAGTATTTT. This chain uses TRBV19 with TRBJ2-3, with TRBD1 identical over 8 bases. The CDR3 covers 15 residues. CDR1 is LNHDA and CDR2 is SQIVND in the germline V gene (reference sequence). The V segment lost 2 bases and the J segment 7 bases; nucleotides outside the gene matches: 8. Full variable domain (outside the CDR3, taken from reference TRBV19 and TRBJ2-3): DGGITQSPKYLFRKEGQNVTLSCEQNLNHDAMYWYRQDPGQGLRLIYYSQIVNDFQKGDIAEGYSVSREKKESFPLTVTSAQKNPTAFYLCASSIIARGRNTQYFGPGTRLTVL.

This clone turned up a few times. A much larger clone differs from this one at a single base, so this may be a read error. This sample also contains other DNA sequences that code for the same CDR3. CDR3 region: CASSSQGNTEAFF. Written as DNA, the CDR3 is TGTGCCAGCAGCTCACAGGGTAACACTGAAGCTTTCTTT. V is TRBV7-3 and J is TRBJ1-1, with TRBD1 as a possible D gene (6 bases). The ends were cut back, 4 bases at V and 2 bases at J, with 8 bases in the middle. The CDR3 has 13 amino acids. Germline CDR1 is SGHTA and CDR2 is FQGTGA.

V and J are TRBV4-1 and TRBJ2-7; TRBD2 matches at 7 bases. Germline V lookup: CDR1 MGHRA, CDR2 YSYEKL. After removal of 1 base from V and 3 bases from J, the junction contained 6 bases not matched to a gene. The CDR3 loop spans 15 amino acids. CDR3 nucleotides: TGCGCCAGCAGCCAAGGGCTAGCGGCTAGCTACGAGCAGTACTTC. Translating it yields CASSQGLAASYEQYF.

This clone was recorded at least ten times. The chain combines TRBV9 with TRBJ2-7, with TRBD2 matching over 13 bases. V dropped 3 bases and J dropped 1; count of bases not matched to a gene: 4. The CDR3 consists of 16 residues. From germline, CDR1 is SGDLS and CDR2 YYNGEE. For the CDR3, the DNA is TGTGCCAGCAGCGCGGGACTAGCGGGGATTTCCTACGAGCAGTACTTC. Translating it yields CASSAGLAGISYEQYF.

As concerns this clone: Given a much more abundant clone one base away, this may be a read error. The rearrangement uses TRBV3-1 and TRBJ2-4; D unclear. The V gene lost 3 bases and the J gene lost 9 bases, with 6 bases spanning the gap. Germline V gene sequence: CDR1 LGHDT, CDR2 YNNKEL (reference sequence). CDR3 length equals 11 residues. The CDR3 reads CASSQRSIQYF. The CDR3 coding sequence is TGTGCCAGCAGCCAGCGAAGCATTCAGTACTTC.

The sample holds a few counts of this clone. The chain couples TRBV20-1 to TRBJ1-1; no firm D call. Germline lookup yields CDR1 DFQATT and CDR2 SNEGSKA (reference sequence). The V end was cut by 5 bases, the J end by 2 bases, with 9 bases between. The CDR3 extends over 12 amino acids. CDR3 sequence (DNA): TGCAGTGCTTTGCATACTAACACTGAAGCTTTCTTT. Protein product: CSALHTNTEAFF.

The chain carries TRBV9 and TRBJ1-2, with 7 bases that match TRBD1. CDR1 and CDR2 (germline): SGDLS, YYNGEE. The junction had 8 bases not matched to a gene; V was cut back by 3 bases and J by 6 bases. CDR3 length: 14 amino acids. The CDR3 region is CASSGNRQGDGYTF. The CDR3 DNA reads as TGTGCCAGCAGCGGAAACCGACAGGGAGATGGCTACACCTTC.

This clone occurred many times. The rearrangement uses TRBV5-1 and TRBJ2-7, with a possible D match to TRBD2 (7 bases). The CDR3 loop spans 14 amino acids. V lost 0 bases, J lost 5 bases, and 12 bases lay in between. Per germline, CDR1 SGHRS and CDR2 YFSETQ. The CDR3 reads CASSLAQGGDEQYF. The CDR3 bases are TGCGCCAGCAGCTTGGCACAGGGAGGGGACGAGCAGTACTTC.

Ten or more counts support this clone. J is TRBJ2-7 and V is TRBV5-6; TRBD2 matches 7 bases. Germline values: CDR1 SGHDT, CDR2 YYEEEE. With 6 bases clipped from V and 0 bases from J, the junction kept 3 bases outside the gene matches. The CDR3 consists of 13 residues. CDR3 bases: TGTGCCAGCAAACGGACTAGCTCCTACGAGCAGTACTTC. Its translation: CASKRTSSYEQYF.

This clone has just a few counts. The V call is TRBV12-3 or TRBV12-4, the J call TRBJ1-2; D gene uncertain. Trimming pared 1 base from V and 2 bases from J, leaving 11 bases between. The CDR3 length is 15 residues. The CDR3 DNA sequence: TGTGCCAGCAGTTTAGATGGGGAGATAAACTATGGCTACACCTTC. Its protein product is CASSLDGEINYGYTF.

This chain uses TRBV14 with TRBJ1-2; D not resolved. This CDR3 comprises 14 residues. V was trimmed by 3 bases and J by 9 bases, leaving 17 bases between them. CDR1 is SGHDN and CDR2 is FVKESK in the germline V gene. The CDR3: CASSQARVASCYTF. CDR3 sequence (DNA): TGTGCCAGCAGCCAGGCCAGAGTAGCCTCTTGCTACACCTTC.

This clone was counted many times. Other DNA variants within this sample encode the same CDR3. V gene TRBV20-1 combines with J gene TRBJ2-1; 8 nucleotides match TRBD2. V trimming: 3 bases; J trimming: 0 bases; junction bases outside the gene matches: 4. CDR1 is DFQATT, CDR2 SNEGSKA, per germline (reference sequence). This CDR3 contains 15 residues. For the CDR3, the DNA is TGCAGTGCTAGGGAGCGGGGGAACTCCTACAATGAGCAGTTCTTC. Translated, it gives CSARERGNSYNEQFF.